This T cell receptor (beta chain) was sequenced for a study of CD8 T cells in Susac syndrome. FACS was used to enrich TEMRA cells, whereas the CD8+ and CD4+ T cells were obtained by negative isolation. Germline V gives CDR1 MNHEY, CDR2 SMNVEV (reference sequence). The CDR3 is made up of 15 amino acids. V lost 7 bases, J lost 6 bases, and 14 bases stayed unmatched. The RNA input was roughly 0.45 to 1 ug, and it was reverse transcribed with random hexamers. By means of immunoSEQ multiplex PCR, TCR beta CDR3 spanning 54 Vbeta and 13 Jbeta underwent amplification. TCRdb re-called the immunoSEQ multiplex PCR reads through MiXCR, storing one row per CDR3 protein. This table holds more than 150,000 distinct CDR3 sequences, 92% found once.

The receptor was isolated from a human donor in good health. Input material: CD4+ T cells from PBMCs. The chain has TRBV27 and TRBJ1-2, with 7 bases matching TRBD1. The CDR3 DNA reads TGTGCCAGCATTGCGACAGGGAAGGAACTTGATGGCTACACCTTC. Translation: CASIATGKELDGYTF.